A single sample is the source of the 10 T cell receptor beta chains below, sequenced in a study of T cell changes during pregnancy in multiple sclerosis. Produced via immunoSEQ multiplex PCR; TCRdb's table is partial and in-frame only. The data show some 44,000 clones, 80% to 95% seen once. The material was CD4+ T cells from peripheral blood mononuclear cells, obtained in the third trimester of pregnancy. These receptors all come from a female donor with multiple sclerosis, enrolled in a pregnancy study.

The V call is TRBV6-5, the J call TRBJ1-1; D might be TRBD1 (5 bases). Trimming left V 5 bases short and J 1 base short, with 11 bases between. Germline loops: CDR1 MNHEY, CDR2 SVGAGI. This CDR3 has 14 residues. CDR3 amino acids: CASSPDTWNTEAFF. Here the CDR3 DNA reads TGTGCCAGCAGTCCGGACACATGGAACACTGAAGCTTTCTTT.

The J gene is TRBJ2-5, the V gene TRBV5-1; 11 bases align to TRBD2. V lost 4 bases to trimming and J lost 1 base; unmatched junction nucleotides: 3. The CDR3 is 15 residues long. Per the germline V gene, CDR1 is SGHRS and CDR2 is YFSETQ. CDR3 nucleotides: TGCGCCAGCAGCCTGACTAGCGGGACCCAAGAGACCCAGTACTTC. Protein: CASSLTSGTQETQYF.

V usage is TRBV28 and J usage is TRBJ2-7; 7 nucleotides match TRBD1. CDR3 length: 13 amino acids. Germline lookup yields CDR1 MDHEN and CDR2 SYDVKM. V gave up 5 bases and J gave up 4 bases; unmatched junction bases: 5. CDR3 DNA: TGTGCCAGCAGTACGGGACAGATATACGAGCAGTACTTC. The encoded protein is CASSTGQIYEQYF.

V is TRBV28 and J is TRBJ2-2; 9 nucleotides agree with TRBD2. Per the germline V gene, CDR1 is MDHEN and CDR2 is SYDVKM. The CDR3 extends over 16 amino acids. Trimming took 6 bases from V and 1 from J; bases not matched to a gene: 6. CDR3 protein: CASSIATSGNTGELFF. The CDR3 nucleotides read TGTGCCAGCAGCATCGCGACTAGCGGGAACACCGGGGAGCTGTTTTTT.

This chain connects TRBV5-6 to TRBJ1-1; D remains ambiguous. The germline CDR1 and CDR2 sequences are SGHDT and YYEEEE. There are 14 residues in the CDR3. V was trimmed by 4 bases and J by 3 bases, leaving 13 bases between them. The CDR3, as DNA: TGTGCCAGCAGCCCGAGGGTTCCTGACACTGAAGCTTTCTTT. This gives the protein CASSPRVPDTEAFF.

The chain carries TRBV2 and TRBJ1-5, with TRBD1 matching 8 bases. The germline V gene encodes CDR1 SNHLY and CDR2 FYNNEI. The CDR3 spans 16 residues. Germline trimming cut 5 bases from V and 0 bases from J; bases unmatched to any gene: 6. The CDR3, as DNA: TGTGCCAGCAGTCCGGGACAGGTCTATAGCAATCAGCCCCAGCATTTT. This translates into CASSPGQVYSNQPQHF.

This chain joins TRBV7-8 and TRBJ2-3, with TRBD2 matching 12 bases. Germline V CDR1 and CDR2: SGHVS, FQNEAQ. This CDR3 comprises 16 residues. Trimming removed 1 base from V and 5 bases from J; junction bases left unmatched: 4. CDR3 coding DNA: TGTGCCAGCAGCTTAGGACTAGCGGGAGATGGAGATACGCAGTATTTT. It encodes CASSLGLAGDGDTQYF.

The chain links TRBV25-1 to TRBJ1-2, with D possibly TRBD1 on 5 matching bases. The CDR3 covers 14 residues. Deletions cut 1 base from V and 4 bases from J, with 10 bases between. Germline-derived CDR1 and CDR2 are MGHDK and SYGVNS. The chain's CDR3 is CASSELGRPYGYTF. The CDR3 DNA sequence: TGTGCCAGCAGTGAATTGGGGCGACCCTATGGCTACACCTTC.

This sequence joins TRBV19 and TRBJ1-5, with TRBD1 identical over 10 bases. V shed 9 bases and J 5 bases; nucleotides not matched to a gene: 7. The germline CDR1 and CDR2 sequences are LNHDA and SQIVND (reference sequence). The CDR3 is 14 residues long. The CDR3 is CASVGQGRDQPQHF. The CDR3, as DNA: TGTGCCAGCGTGGGACAGGGGAGAGATCAGCCCCAGCATTTT. Filled out from reference TRBV19 and TRBJ1-5, the complete variable domain reads DGGITQSPKYLFRKEGQNVTLSCEQNLNHDAMYWYRQDPGQGLRLIYYSQIVNDFQKGDIAEGYSVSREKKESFPLTVTSAQKNPTAFYLCASVGQGRDQPQHFGDGTRLSIL.

V gene TRBV7-2 combines with J gene TRBJ2-5; 7 bases match TRBD2. Trimming cost V 1 base and J 4 bases; bases outside gene matches: 3. The CDR3 is 14 residues long. Germline V gives CDR1 SGHTA, CDR2 FQGNSA. CDR3 region: CASSLDPGGETQYF. CDR3 sequence (DNA): TGTGCCAGCAGCTTAGATCCGGGGGGAGAGACCCAGTACTTC.